This record looks at one TCR beta chain sequence and its context. Antigen unknown. These data originate in a study of T cell responses to AZD1222 COVID-19 vaccine. General observations from the study: The study found Spike-specific TCR breadth and depth rose after two AZD1222 doses. White British donors predominated, females outnumbered males, and clonal diversity was possibly underestimated.

CDR3 length: 15 amino acids. V was trimmed by 0 bases and J by 2 bases, leaving 8 bases between them. Germline assignment: CDR1 SGHRS and CDR2 YFSETQ. Method: immunoSEQ multiplex PCR; TCRdb's copy keeps in-frame clones and lacks some. The repertoire includes approximately 100,000 clones, approximately 89% of them detected once, and 10% sits in the top ten. The source is an adult who received the AZD1222 COVID-19 vaccine. The chain couples TRBV5-1 to TRBJ2-2, with unresolved D. Sample: peripheral blood, taken 28 days after the second AZD1222 dose. This chain's CDR3 is CASSLAVSNTGELFF. The CDR3, as DNA: TGCGCCAGCAGCTTGGCCGTCAGTAACACCGGGGAGCTGTTTTTT.